Listed below are T cell receptor beta chains from one sample, sequenced in a study of T cell repertoires in cytomegalovirus infection. From the reads, TCRdb called clonotypes with MiXCR, one entry per CDR3 protein. The sample records 450,000 to 650,000 distinct CDR3 sequences, about a quarter being singletons. Sequenced material: PBMCs. These receptors all come from a human donor in good health (CMV status not recorded). Some clones in this sample may be carry-over from other donors' samples. Both conserved end residues are part of each CDR3.

CSAIRTASYEQYF,TRBJ2-7,TRBV20-1
CASSEQGAVEKLFF,TRBJ1-4,TRBV7-9
CASSLSSSTASGANVLTF,TRBJ2-6,TRBV7-2
CASSRGAGVEDTQYF,TRBJ2-3,TRBV6-2/TRBV6-3
CASSLGQGLNQPQHF,TRBJ1-5,TRBV7-2
CASSSRTGVVQPQHF,TRBJ1-5,TRBV12-3/TRBV12-4
CASSDTRHVNFNQPQHF,TRBJ1-5,TRBV7-9
CASSFLGRGPTDTQYF,TRBJ2-3,TRBV12-3/TRBV12-4
CASSQRQGRTYTEAFF,TRBJ1-1,TRBV7-2
CSARDASGRRDTQYF,TRBJ2-3,TRBV20-1
CSAQGGPISYEQYF,TRBJ2-7,TRBV29-1